Following are 24 T cell receptor beta chains from one sample sequenced in a study of blood T cell repertoires in COVID-19. Profiling relied on immunoSEQ multiplex PCR, and the TCRdb table lists in-frame clones only, not all of them. This table holds 140,000 to 150,000 clones, 85% to 90% found once. The sequenced sample consisted of peripheral blood. The receptors derive from a woman aged 60-70 years with active COVID-19.

The genes are TRBV28 and TRBJ2-7, with 9 bases aligning to TRBD2. The CDR3 is 15 residues long. CDR1 is MDHEN and CDR2 is SYDVKM in the germline V gene. J gave up 0 bases and V 7 bases, and 7 bases lay outside the gene matches. The CDR3 nucleotides are TGTGCCAGCATGGCGAGCGGGAGGCTCTCCTACGAGCAGTACTTC. This gives the protein CASMASGRLSYEQYF.

This clone was observed a single time. The chain has TRBV25-1 and TRBJ1-5, with a weak D call TRBD1 (6 bases). The CDR3 runs 14 residues. V gave up 4 bases and J gave up 4 bases, with 11 bases separating them. The germline V gene has CDR1 MGHDK and CDR2 SYGVNS. CDR3 DNA sequence: TGTGCCAGCAGTGTGCAGGGGTGGAATCAGCCCCAGCATTTT. Amino acids: CASSVQGWNQPQHF.

The rearrangement joins TRBV7-9 to TRBJ2-1; 7 nucleotides align to TRBD2. The V segment lost 4 bases and the J segment 10 bases; nucleotides outside the gene matches: 13. CDR1 and CDR2 (germline): SEHNR, FQNEAQ (reference sequence). This CDR3 spans 15 amino acids. Here the CDR3 DNA reads TGTGCCAGCAGCTACCCCGGGACTACCCTGTTGGAGCAGTTCTTC. Protein product: CASSYPGTTLLEQFF. Looking up the rest from reference TRBV7-9 and TRBJ2-1 gives the full variable domain: DTGVSQNPRHKITKRGQNVTFRCDPISEHNRLYWYRQTLGQGPEFLTYFQNEAQLEKSRLLSDRFSAERPKGSFSTLEIQRTEQGDSAMYLCASSYPGTTLLEQFFGPGTRLTVL.

In its sample, this clone was seen once. The chain joins TRBV7-6 to TRBJ2-3; possibly TRBD1 for D (5 bases). The V and J ends lost 5 bases and 0 bases respectively, with 12 bases between them. The CDR3 length is 15 residues. The germline V gene encodes CDR1 SGHVS and CDR2 FNYEAQ. The CDR3 reads CASSASRVSTDTQYF. CDR3 bases: TGTGCCAGCAGCGCAAGCAGGGTTAGCACAGATACGCAGTATTTT.

The rearrangement uses TRBV28 and TRBJ1-5; 8 bases match TRBD1. This CDR3 region has 15 residues. The trim removed 5 bases at V and 5 bases at J, leaving 8 bases unmatched. Germline V gene data show CDR1 as MDHEN and CDR2 as SYDVKM. The CDR3 sequence: CASSRPIQGDQPQHF. DNA for the CDR3: TGTGCCAGCAGTAGACCTATACAGGGGGATCAGCCCCAGCATTTT.

The genes are TRBV6-1 and TRBJ2-5, with 7 bases that match TRBD1. Looked up from germline, CDR1 is MNHNS and CDR2 is SASEGT. Trimming at V came to 3 bases and at J to 1 base, leaving 5 bases not matched to a gene. The CDR3 length is 15 residues. The CDR3 region is CASSDGTAFQETQYF. DNA for the CDR3: TGTGCCAGCAGTGATGGGACAGCATTCCAAGAGACCCAGTACTTC.

This clone appeared a few times. The V call is TRBV2, the J call TRBJ2-3, with 14 bases fitting TRBD2. V was clipped by 7 bases and J by 6 bases; unmatched bases: 12. Germline V CDR1 and CDR2: SNHLY, FYNNEI. The CDR3 is 17 residues long. CDR3 residues: CASTDTGLAGGLDTQYF. CDR3 nucleotide sequence: TGTGCCAGCACCGACACCGGACTAGCGGGAGGACTGGATACGCAGTATTTT.

The chain links TRBV15 to TRBJ2-2; D may be TRBD2 (6 bases). The CDR3 covers 15 residues. The V gene lost 2 bases and the J gene lost 4 bases, with 11 bases spanning the gap. Per germline, CDR1 LNHNV and CDR2 YYDKDF (reference sequence). CDR3 region: CATSRSGVGTGELFF. CDR3 in DNA: TGTGCCACCAGCAGATCGGGAGTGGGCACCGGGGAGCTGTTTTTT.

The chain carries TRBV28 and TRBJ1-5; TRBD1 matches at 11 bases. The CDR3 is made up of 17 amino acids. The germline V gene encodes CDR1 MDHEN and CDR2 SYDVKM. V lost 4 bases to trimming and J lost 5 bases; unmatched junction nucleotides: 10. DNA of the CDR3: TGTGCCAGCAGTTCCCCCTGGGGACAGGGGGTTTATCAGCCCCAGCATTTT. Its translation: CASSSPWGQGVYQPQHF.

This chain joins TRBV5-4 and TRBJ2-1; 14 bases map to TRBD2. The CDR3 sequence is 14 residues long. The germline gives CDR1 SGHNT, CDR2 YYREEE (reference sequence). J was trimmed by 12 bases and V by 4 bases; bases with no gene match: 6. The CDR3 loop reads CASSLGLAGDRQFF. CDR3 DNA: TGTGCCAGCAGCCTGGGACTAGCGGGGGACCGGCAGTTCTTC.

The J gene is TRBJ2-1, the V gene TRBV19; 9 bases are shared with TRBD1. Germline CDR1 reads LNHDA; CDR2 reads SQIVND (reference sequence). Trimming took 1 base from V and 0 from J; bases not matched to a gene: 16. CDR3 length: 21 residues. CDR3 coding DNA: TGTGCCAGTAGTATAGTCCGGGGGACAGGGATGGGCTTAAGCTCCTACAATGAGCAGTTCTTC. This encodes CASSIVRGTGMGLSSYNEQFF.

A few counts support this clone. The chain is built from TRBV6-5 and TRBJ2-7; 9 bases line up with TRBD1. Germline V gives CDR1 MNHEY, CDR2 SVGAGI. V lost 5 bases to trimming and J lost 4 bases; unmatched junction nucleotides: 9. This CDR3 spans 15 amino acids. This chain's CDR3 is CASSRTGTGQYEQYF. Here the CDR3 DNA reads TGTGCCAGCAGTCGCACCGGGACAGGGCAATACGAGCAGTACTTC.

V gene TRBV7-3 combines with J gene TRBJ1-1; D unresolved. V dropped 1 base and J dropped 5 bases, with 8 bases sitting between them. Germline lookup yields CDR1 SGHTA and CDR2 FQGTGA. The CDR3 totals 13 residues. CDR3 coding DNA: TGTGCCAGCAGCTTAAAGTTCGGGACTGAAGCTTTCTTT. It encodes CASSLKFGTEAFF.

The chain recombines TRBV2 with TRBJ1-5; 8 nucleotides line up with TRBD1. The CDR3 consists of 15 residues. Per the germline V gene, CDR1 is SNHLY and CDR2 is FYNNEI. With V trimmed by 3 bases and J by 4 bases, 5 bases remained unmatched. The CDR3 sequence: CASSEGRGRNQPQHF. In DNA form, the CDR3 reads TGTGCCAGCAGTGAGGGCAGGGGGCGTAATCAGCCCCAGCATTTT. The full variable domain, in which reference TRBV2 and TRBJ1-5 provide the parts outside the CDR3, is EPEVTQTPSHQVTQMGQEVILRCVPISNHLYFYWYRQILGQKVEFLVSFYNNEISEKSEIFDDQFSVERPDGSNFTLKIRSTKLEDSAMYFCASSEGRGRNQPQHFGDGTRLSIL.

This clone has just one count. The CDR3 spells CASYGRAGTQGHTF. The CDR3 bases are TGTGCCAGCTATGGGAGGGCCGGGACTCAGGGACACACCTTC. The V call is TRBV6-6, the J call TRBJ1-2; the D gene is possibly TRBD1 (5 bases). Germline-derived CDR1 and CDR2 are MNHNY and SVGAGI (reference sequence). This CDR3 contains 14 residues. Trimming shortened V by 8 bases and J by 12 bases, and 25 bases separated the two germline ends.

The rearrangement joins TRBV5-5 to TRBJ1-3; D gene unclear. CDR1 is SGHKS and CDR2 is YYEKEE in the germline V gene (reference sequence). The CDR3 length is 14 residues. V lost 4 bases to trimming and J lost 2 bases, with 10 bases between them. The CDR3: CASSPLYPGNTIYF. The CDR3 nucleotides read TGTGCCAGCAGCCCCCTTTATCCTGGAAACACCATATATTTT.

This rearrangement joins TRBV27 to TRBJ1-2; tentatively, D is TRBD1 (5 bases). Germline V CDR1 and CDR2: MNHEY, SMNVEV (reference sequence). Deletions cut 5 bases from V and 4 bases from J, with 20 bases between. The CDR3 loop spans 16 amino acids. The CDR3 region is CASSLSRPTAIYGYTF. The CDR3 bases are TGTGCCAGCAGTCTCTCTCGTCCGACAGCCATCTATGGCTACACCTTC.

This clone has just one count. The genes are TRBV19 and TRBJ1-2; 7 nucleotides match TRBD1. The germline CDR1 and CDR2 sequences are LNHDA and SQIVND (reference sequence). Trimming at V came to 8 bases and at J to 8 bases, leaving 8 bases not matched to a gene. CDR3 size: 12 residues. DNA for the CDR3: TGTGCCAGTGTAGACAGGGTAAACGGCTACACCTTC. Translation: CASVDRVNGYTF.

V is TRBV15 and J is TRBJ2-5; D unresolved. Germline V CDR1 and CDR2: LNHNV, YYDKDF (reference sequence). V gave up 1 base and J gave up 5 bases, with 8 bases separating them. This CDR3 spans 13 amino acids. CDR3 nucleotides: TGTGCCACCAGCAGAGCCCAGCGTGAGACCCAGTACTTC. Encoded protein: CATSRAQRETQYF.

As DNA, the CDR3 is TGTGCCAGCTCACCCCACAGGGGGGGAAAGAATGAGCAGTTCTTC. Translated, it gives CASSPHRGGKNEQFF. V and J are TRBV18 and TRBJ2-1; a weak D match, TRBD1 (8 bases). The CDR3 totals 15 residues. Trimming took off 3 bases at V and 7 bases at J, with 16 bases between the two ends. In germline, CDR1 is KGHSH, CDR2 LQKENI.

The V call is TRBV19, the J call TRBJ2-7; weak D call: TRBD2 (6 bases). Germline-derived CDR1 and CDR2 are LNHDA and SQIVND (reference sequence). This CDR3 region has 16 residues. V was cut by 4 bases and J by 7 bases, with 23 bases left in between. CDR3 sequence reads: CASSRGRRGVTNEQYF. In nucleotides, the CDR3 is TGTGCCAGTAGTAGGGGTCGCCGCGGGGTAACGAATGAGCAGTACTTC. Supplemented by reference TRBV19 and TRBJ2-7, the full variable domain reads DGGITQSPKYLFRKEGQNVTLSCEQNLNHDAMYWYRQDPGQGLRLIYYSQIVNDFQKGDIAEGYSVSREKKESFPLTVTSAQKNPTAFYLCASSRGRRGVTNEQYFGPGTRLTVT.

This chain uses TRBV5-6 with TRBJ2-5; D uncertain. Trimming removed 4 bases from V and 5 bases from J, with 6 bases in between. Germline loops: CDR1 SGHDT, CDR2 YYEEEE. The length of the CDR3 is 11 residues. The CDR3 DNA reads TGTGCCAGCAGCGCAGTGGAGACCCAGTACTTC. It codes for CASSAVETQYF.

The chain links TRBV14 to TRBJ2-3; 10 bases match TRBD2. In germline, CDR1 is SGHDN, CDR2 FVKESK. The CDR3 runs 19 residues. The V gene end was trimmed by 1 base and the J gene end by 2 bases; junction bases not matched to a gene: 12. The CDR3 loop is CASSQGGAGGPGPTDTQYF. As DNA, the CDR3 is TGTGCCAGCAGCCAAGGTGGAGCGGGAGGGCCAGGGCCCACAGATACGCAGTATTTT.

The genes are TRBV30 and TRBJ1-2; D might be TRBD1 (5 bases). The V end lost 0 bases, the J end lost 7 bases, and 9 bases lay between the germline ends. Germline assignment: CDR1 GTSNPN and CDR2 SVGIG (reference sequence). This CDR3 is 12 amino acids long. CDR3 residues: CAWSVGALGYTF. CDR3 nucleotide sequence: TGTGCCTGGAGTGTAGGGGCACTTGGCTACACCTTC.